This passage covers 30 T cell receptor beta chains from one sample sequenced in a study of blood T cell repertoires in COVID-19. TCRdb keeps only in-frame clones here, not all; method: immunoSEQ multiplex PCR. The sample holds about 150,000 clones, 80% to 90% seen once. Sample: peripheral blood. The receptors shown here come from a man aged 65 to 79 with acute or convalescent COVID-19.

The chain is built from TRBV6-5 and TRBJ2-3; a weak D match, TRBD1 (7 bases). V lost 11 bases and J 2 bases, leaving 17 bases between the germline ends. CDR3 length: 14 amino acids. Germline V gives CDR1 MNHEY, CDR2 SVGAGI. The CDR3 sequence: CASSRGETTDTQYF. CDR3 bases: TGTGCCTCCAGCAGGGGGGAGACCACAGATACGCAGTATTTT.

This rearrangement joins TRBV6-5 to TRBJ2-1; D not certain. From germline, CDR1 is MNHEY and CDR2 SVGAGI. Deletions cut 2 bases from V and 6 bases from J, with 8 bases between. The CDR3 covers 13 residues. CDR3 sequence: CASSYRWFNEQFF. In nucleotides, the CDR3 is TGTGCCAGCAGTTACCGGTGGTTCAATGAGCAGTTCTTC.

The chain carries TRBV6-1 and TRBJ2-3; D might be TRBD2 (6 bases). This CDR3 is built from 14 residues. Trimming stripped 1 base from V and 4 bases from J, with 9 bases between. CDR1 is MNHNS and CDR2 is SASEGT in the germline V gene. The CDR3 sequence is CASSEDGSADTQYF. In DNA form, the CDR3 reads TGTGCCAGCAGTGAAGACGGGAGTGCAGATACGCAGTATTTT.

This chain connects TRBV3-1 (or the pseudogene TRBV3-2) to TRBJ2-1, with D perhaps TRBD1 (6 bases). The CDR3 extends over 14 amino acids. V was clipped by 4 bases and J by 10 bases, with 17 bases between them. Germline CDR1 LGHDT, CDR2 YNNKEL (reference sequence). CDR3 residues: CASSPVGAQGEQFF. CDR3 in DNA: TGTGCCAGCAGCCCTGTTGGGGCCCAGGGGGAGCAGTTCTTC.

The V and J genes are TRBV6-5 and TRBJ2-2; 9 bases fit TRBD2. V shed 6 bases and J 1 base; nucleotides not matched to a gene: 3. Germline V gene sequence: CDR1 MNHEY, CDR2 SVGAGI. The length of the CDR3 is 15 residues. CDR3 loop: CASRSTSGNTGELFF. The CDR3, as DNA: TGTGCCAGCAGGTCGACTAGCGGGAACACCGGGGAGCTGTTTTTT.

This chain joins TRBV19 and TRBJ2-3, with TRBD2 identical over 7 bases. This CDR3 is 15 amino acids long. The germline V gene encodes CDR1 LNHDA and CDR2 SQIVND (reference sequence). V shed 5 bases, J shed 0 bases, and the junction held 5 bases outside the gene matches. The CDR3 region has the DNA TGTGCCAGTAGTGCTTCTAGCGGTAGCACAGATACGCAGTATTTT. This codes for CASSASSGSTDTQYF.

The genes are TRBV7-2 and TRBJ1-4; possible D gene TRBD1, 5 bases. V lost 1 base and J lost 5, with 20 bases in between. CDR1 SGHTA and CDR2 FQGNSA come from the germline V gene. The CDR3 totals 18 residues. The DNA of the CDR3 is TGTGCCAGCAGCTTAGGAGTTGCGGGGCGGGCGGGGAATGAAAAACTGTTTTTT. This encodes CASSLGVAGRAGNEKLFF.

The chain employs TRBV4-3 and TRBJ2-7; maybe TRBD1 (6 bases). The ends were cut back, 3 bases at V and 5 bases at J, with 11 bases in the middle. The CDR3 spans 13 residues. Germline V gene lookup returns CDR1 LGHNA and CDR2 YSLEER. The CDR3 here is CASSQAGVHEQYF. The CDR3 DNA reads TGCGCCAGCAGCCAGGCAGGGGTGCACGAGCAGTACTTC.

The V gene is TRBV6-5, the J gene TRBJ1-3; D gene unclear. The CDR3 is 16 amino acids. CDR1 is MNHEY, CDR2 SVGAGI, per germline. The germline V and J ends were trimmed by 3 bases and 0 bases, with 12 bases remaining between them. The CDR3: CASSYKPPSSGNTIYF. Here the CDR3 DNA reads TGTGCCAGCAGTTATAAGCCACCGAGCTCTGGAAACACCATATATTTT.

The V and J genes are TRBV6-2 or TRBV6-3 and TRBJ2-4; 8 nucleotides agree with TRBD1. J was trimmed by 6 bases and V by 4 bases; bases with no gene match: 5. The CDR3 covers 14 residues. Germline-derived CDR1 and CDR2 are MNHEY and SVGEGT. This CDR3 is CASSSRQGRNIQYF. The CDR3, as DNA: TGTGCCAGCAGTTCTCGACAGGGGCGAAACATTCAGTACTTC.

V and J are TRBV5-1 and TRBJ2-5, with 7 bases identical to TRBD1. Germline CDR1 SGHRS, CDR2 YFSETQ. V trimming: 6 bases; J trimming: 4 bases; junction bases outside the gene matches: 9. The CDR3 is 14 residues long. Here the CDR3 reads CASTPGQFGETQYF. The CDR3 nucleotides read TGCGCCAGCACTCCGGGACAGTTCGGAGAGACCCAGTACTTC.

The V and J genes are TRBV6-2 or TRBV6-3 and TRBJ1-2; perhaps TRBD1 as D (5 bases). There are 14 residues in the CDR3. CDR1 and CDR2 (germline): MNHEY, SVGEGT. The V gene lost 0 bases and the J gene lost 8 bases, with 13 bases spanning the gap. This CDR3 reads CASSYSGPGRGYTF. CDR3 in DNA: TGTGCCAGCAGTTACTCGGGGCCCGGCCGGGGCTACACCTTC.

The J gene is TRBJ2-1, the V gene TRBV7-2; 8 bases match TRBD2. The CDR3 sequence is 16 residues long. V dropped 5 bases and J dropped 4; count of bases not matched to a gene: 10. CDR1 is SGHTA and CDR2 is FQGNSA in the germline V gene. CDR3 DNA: TGTGCCAGCAGCCCCGGGGGGGGCGGGAGTTACAATGAGCAGTTCTTC. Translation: CASSPGGGGSYNEQFF.

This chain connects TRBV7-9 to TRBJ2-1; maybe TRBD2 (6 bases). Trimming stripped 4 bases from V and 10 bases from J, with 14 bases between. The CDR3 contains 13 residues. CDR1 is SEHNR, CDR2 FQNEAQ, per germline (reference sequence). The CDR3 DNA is TGTGCCAGCAGCTCGCGGGTGGGAGGCGAGCAGTTCTTC. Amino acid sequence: CASSSRVGGEQFF.

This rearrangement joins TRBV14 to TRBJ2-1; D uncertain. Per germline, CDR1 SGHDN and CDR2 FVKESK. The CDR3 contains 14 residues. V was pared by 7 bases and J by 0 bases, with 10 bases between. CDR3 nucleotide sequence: TGTGCCAGCATGCCGCTGAGCTCCTACAATGAGCAGTTCTTC. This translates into CASMPLSSYNEQFF.

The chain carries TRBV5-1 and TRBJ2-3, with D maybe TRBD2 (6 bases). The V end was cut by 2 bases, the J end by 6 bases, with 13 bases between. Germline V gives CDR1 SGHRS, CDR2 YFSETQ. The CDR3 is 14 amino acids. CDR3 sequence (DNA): TGCGCCAGCAGCTTCGGGCCTAGCGAGGATACGCAGTATTTT. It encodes CASSFGPSEDTQYF.

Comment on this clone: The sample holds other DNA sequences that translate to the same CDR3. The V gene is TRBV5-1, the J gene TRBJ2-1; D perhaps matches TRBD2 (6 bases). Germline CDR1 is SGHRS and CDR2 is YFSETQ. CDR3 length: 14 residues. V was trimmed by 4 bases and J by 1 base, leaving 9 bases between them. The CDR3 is CASSLAGSYNEQFF. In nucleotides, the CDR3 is TGCGCCAGCAGCCTGGCGGGGTCCTACAATGAGCAGTTCTTC.

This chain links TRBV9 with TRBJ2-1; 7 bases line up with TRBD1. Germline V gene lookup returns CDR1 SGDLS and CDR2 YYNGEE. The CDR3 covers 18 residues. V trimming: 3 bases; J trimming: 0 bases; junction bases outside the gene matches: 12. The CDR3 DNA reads TGTGCCAGCAGCGCCGAAGGGGGCCACCTCCCCTCCTACAATGAGCAGTTCTTC. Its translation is CASSAEGGHLPSYNEQFF. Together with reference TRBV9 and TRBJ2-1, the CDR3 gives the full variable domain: DSGVTQTPKHLITATGQRVTLRCSPRSGDLSVYWYQQSLDQGLQFLIQYYNGEERAKGNILERFSAQQFPDLHSELNLSSLELGDSALYFCASSAEGGHLPSYNEQFFGPGTRLTVL.

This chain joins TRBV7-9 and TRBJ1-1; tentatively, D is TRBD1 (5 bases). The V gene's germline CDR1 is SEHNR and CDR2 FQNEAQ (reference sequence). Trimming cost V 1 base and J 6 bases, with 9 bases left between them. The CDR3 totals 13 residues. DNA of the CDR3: TGTGCCAGCAGCTTAGGCCAGGGCCCTGAAGCTTTCTTT. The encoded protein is CASSLGQGPEAFF.

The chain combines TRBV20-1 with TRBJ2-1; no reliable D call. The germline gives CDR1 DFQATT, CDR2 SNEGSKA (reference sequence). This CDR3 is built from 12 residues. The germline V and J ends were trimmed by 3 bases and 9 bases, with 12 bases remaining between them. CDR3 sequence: CSASSQSIEQFF. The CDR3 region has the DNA TGCAGTGCTAGTTCCCAAAGCATTGAGCAGTTCTTC.

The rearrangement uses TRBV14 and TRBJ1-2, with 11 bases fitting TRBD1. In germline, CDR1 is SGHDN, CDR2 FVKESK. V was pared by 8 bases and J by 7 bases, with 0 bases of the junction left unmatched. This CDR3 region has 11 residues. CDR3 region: CASGTGGGYTF. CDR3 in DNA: TGTGCCAGCGGGACAGGGGGTGGCTACACCTTC.

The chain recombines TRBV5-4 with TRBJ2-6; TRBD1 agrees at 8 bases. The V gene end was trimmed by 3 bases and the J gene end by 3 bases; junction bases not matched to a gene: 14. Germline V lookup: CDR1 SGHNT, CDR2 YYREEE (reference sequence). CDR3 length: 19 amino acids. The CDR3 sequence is CASSYSLAGGIYGANVLTF. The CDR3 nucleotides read TGTGCCAGCAGCTATTCTCTGGCAGGGGGCATATATGGGGCCAACGTCCTGACTTTC.

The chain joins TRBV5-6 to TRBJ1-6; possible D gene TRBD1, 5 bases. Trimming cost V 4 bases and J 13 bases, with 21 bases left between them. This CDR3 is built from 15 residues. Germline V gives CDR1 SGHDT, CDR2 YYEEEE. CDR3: CASSLRYRWGSPLHF. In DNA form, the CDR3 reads TGTGCCAGCAGCCTCCGGTATCGTTGGGGCTCGCCCCTCCACTTT.

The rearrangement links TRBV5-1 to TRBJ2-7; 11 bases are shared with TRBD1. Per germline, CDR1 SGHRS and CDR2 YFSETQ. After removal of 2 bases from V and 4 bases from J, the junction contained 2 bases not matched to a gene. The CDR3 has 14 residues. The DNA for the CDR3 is TGCGCCAGCAGCTTCGGGACAGGGGGATACGAGCAGTACTTC. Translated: CASSFGTGGYEQYF. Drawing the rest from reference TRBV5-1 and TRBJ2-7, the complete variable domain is KAGVTQTPRYLIKTRGQQVTLSCSPISGHRSVSWYQQTPGQGLQFLFEYFSETQRNKGNFPGRFSGRQFSNSRSEMNVSTLELGDSALYLCASSFGTGGYEQYFGPGTRLTVT.

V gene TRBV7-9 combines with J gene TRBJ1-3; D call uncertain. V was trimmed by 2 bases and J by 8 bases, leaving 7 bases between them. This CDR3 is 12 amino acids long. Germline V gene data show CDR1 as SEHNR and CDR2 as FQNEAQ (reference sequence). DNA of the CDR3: TGTGCCAGCAGCTTAATGGGAGACACCATATATTTT. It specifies CASSLMGDTIYF.

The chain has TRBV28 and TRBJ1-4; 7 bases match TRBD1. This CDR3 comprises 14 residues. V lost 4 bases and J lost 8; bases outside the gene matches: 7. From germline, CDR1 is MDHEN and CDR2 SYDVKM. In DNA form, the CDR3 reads TGTGCCAGCAGTTCCCAGGGGGTACGAGAAAAACTGTTTTTT. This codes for CASSSQGVREKLFF.

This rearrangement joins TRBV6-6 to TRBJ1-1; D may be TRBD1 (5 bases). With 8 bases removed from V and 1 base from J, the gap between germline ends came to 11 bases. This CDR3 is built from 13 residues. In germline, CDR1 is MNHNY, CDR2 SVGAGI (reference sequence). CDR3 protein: CASRGEGNTEAFF. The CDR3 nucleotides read TGTGCCAGCCGGGGGGAAGGGAACACTGAAGCTTTCTTT.

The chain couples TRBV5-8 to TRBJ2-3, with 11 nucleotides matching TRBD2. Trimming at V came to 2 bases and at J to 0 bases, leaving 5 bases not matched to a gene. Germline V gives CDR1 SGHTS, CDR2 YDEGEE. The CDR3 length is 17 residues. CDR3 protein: CASSFTRLAGSTDTQYF. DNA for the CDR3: TGTGCCAGCAGCTTCACCAGACTAGCGGGGAGCACAGATACGCAGTATTTT. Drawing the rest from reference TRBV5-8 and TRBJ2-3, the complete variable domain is EAGVTQSPTHLIKTRGQQATLRCSPISGHTSVYWYQQALGLGLQFLLWYDEGEERNRGNFPPRFSGRQFPNYSSELNVNALELEDSALYLCASSFTRLAGSTDTQYFGPGTRLTVL.

CDR3 in DNA: TGCGCCAGCAGCCGGGGAGGGGGAACGAGCTCCTACGAGCAGTACTTC. Its protein is CASSRGGGTSSYEQYF. The rearrangement uses TRBV4-3 and TRBJ2-7, with D possibly matching TRBD2 (7 bases). Per germline, CDR1 LGHNA and CDR2 YSLEER. The germline V and J ends were trimmed by 4 bases and 0 bases, with 16 bases remaining between them. The length of the CDR3 is 16 residues.

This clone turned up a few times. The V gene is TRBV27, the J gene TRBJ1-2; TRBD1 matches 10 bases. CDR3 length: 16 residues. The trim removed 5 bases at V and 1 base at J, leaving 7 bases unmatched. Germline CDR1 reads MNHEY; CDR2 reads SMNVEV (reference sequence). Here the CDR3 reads CASSPRTGGDNYGYTF. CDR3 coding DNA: TGTGCCAGCAGTCCCCGGACAGGGGGAGATAACTATGGCTACACCTTC.